These T cell receptor beta chains were read from a single sample in a study of T cells in Graves' hyperthyroidism and ophthalmopathy. TCRdb itself ran the multiplex PCR reads through MiXCR, one entry per CDR3 protein. The sample carries around 700,000 distinct CDR3 sequences, around 40% recorded once. The sequenced sample consisted of blood. These receptors were collected from a woman aged 40 to 49 with Graves' hyperthyroidism. Both conserved end residues are part of each CDR3. D genes are given only for firm matches. Expanded clones get a size class; other rows say once, few or many, or leave the size out.

TRBV4-1	few	.	TRBJ1-1	TGCGCCAGCAGCCAAGCCCACGACGGGACTGAAGCTTTCTTT	CASSQAHDGTEAFF
TRBV11-2	.	TRBD2	TRBJ2-7	TGTGCCAGCAGCTTAGCGGTGGGGACGGGGGGCGAGCAGTACTTC	CASSLAVGTGGEQYF
TRBV7-9	.	.	TRBJ2-7	TGTGCCAGCAGTTCTGCGGGCGAGCAGTACTTC	CASSSAGEQYF
TRBV20-1	.	.	TRBJ1-4	TGCAGTGCCATGGGGCTAGCGGGGCGAGAAAAACTGTTTTTT	CSAMGLAGREKLFF
TRBV5-1	.	TRBD1	TRBJ2-7	TGCGCCAGCAGCTGGGGTTTGACAGGGGGTTACGGCTACGAGCAGTACTTC	CASSWGLTGGYGYEQYF
TRBV27	few	.	TRBJ1-2	TGTGCCAGCAGTCCATCATGGGGCCTGGGGGGCTACACCTTC	CASSPSWGLGGYTF
TRBV20-1	.	.	TRBJ1-4	TGCAGTGCCAAGACCGGGGCCCGAGAAAAACTGTTTTTT	CSAKTGAREKLFF
TRBV7-9	.	TRBD1	TRBJ1-6	TGTGCCAGCTCGACAACAGGGGGCTCTTCACCCCTCCACTTT	CASSTTGGSSPLHF
TRBV19	.	TRBD1	TRBJ1-5	TGTGCCAGTCTTGAGACAGGGCATAGCAATCAGCCCCAGCATTTT	CASLETGHSNQPQHF
TRBV5-1	few	.	TRBJ1-4	TGCGCCAGCAGCTTCACCGGGGGGGCTGAAAAACTGTTTTTT	CASSFTGGAEKLFF
TRBV4-3	.	.	TRBJ1-2	TGCGCCAGCAGCCAGGTCGCGACCAAAGGAAACTATGGCTACACCTTC	CASSQVATKGNYGYTF
TRBV6-6	few	.	TRBJ2-2	TGTGCCAGCAGTTACGGGATCGGGGAGCTGTTTTTT	CASSYGIGELFF
TRBV7-8	.	.	TRBJ1-1	TGTGCCAGCAGCCCCCCGGCCGGGAACACTGAAGCTTTCTTT	CASSPPAGNTEAFF
TRBV5-1	.	TRBD2	TRBJ2-2	TGCGCCAGCAGCCAAGCCGTAGCGGGAGTACGCACCGGGGAGCTGTTTTTT	CASSQAVAGVRTGELFF
TRBV7-3	few	.	TRBJ2-2	TGTGCCAGCAGCTTATATGGGGGAGGACAGAACACCGGGGAGCTGTTTTTT	CASSLYGGGQNTGELFF
TRBV29-1	.	.	TRBJ2-7	TGCAGCTCTACCGGGACAACCTACGAGCAGTACTTC	CSSTGTTYEQYF
TRBV12-3/TRBV12-4	many	TRBD1	TRBJ1-1	TGTGCCAGCAAGGGGCGACAGGGAAACACTGAAGCTTTCTTT	CASKGRQGNTEAFF
TRBV19	.	TRBD1	TRBJ2-7	TGTGCCAGTAGTATCCGGGACAGGGGTTTCTACGAGCAGTACTTC	CASSIRDRGFYEQYF
TRBV7-9	.	.	TRBJ2-7	TGTGCCAGCAGCCCCCTTCCGGCGGGGACAGCAACCTACGAGCAGTACTTC	CASSPLPAGTATYEQYF
TRBV20-1	many	.	TRBJ1-2	TGCAGTGCCCTGATGGGGGGCGCATATGGCTACACCTTC	CSALMGGAYGYTF
TRBV7-9	.	.	TRBJ1-6	TGTGCCAGCTCACCAAGAACGGCGAGTAGCAATTCACCCCTCCACTTT	CASSPRTASSNSPLHF
TRBV9	many	.	TRBJ2-5	TGTGCCAGCAGCGTGGCCCCCTTGGAGACCCAGTACTTC	CASSVAPLETQYF
TRBV4-3	.	.	TRBJ1-1	TGCGCCAGCAGCCATAACAGGGTGAACACTGAAGCTCTCTTT	CASSHNRVNTEALF
TRBV7-9	.	TRBD1	TRBJ2-7	TGTGCCAGCAGCCGGGGACAGGGTGAGCATGAGCAGTACTTC	CASSRGQGEHEQYF
TRBV6-6	.	.	TRBJ1-1	TGTGCCAGCAGCCCGCAGAGGGGCACTGAAGCTTTCTTT	CASSPQRGTEAFF
TRBV12-3/TRBV12-4	many	.	TRBJ1-5	TGTGCCAGCAGTTTTAGGGAGCACCAGCATTTT	CASSFREHQHF
TRBV4-3	.	.	TRBJ2-7	TGCGCCAGCAGCCAAGATGGAAGGAACGATGGAACCCATCAGTACTTC	CASSQDGRNDGTHQYF
TRBV3-1	once	TRBD2	TRBJ2-3	TGTGCCAGCAGCCAAGATGAAACTAGCGGGACGGAGGATACGCAGTATTTT	CASSQDETSGTEDTQYF
TRBV6-5	many	.	TRBJ1-1	TGTGCCAGCAGTTACTCAAGTAACACTGAAGCTTTCTTT	CASSYSSNTEAFF
TRBV4-1	.	.	TRBJ1-1	TGCGCCAGCAGCCAAGCAGGAGGGGCTCAAGCTTTCTTT	CASSQAGGAQAFF
TRBV29-1	.	TRBD2	TRBJ2-1	TGCAGCGTTGGCGCAGCGGGGGGTTACAATGAGCAGTTCTTC	CSVGAAGGYNEQFF
TRBV29-1	.	TRBD2	TRBJ2-1	TGCAGCGCATCGGGGGGGGAGTACAATGAGCAGTTCTTC	CSASGGEYNEQFF
TRBV29-1	.	.	TRBJ2-2	TGCAGCGTTGTTTTGACGAACACCGGGGAGCTGTTTTTT	CSVVLTNTGELFF
TRBV30	.	.	TRBJ1-4	TGTGCCTGGAGGGAGGGACGGAATAATGAAAAACTGTTTTTT	CAWREGRNNEKLFF
TRBV10-1	many	TRBD1	TRBJ2-2	TGCGCCAGCAGCCTCGACAGGGCGAACACCGGGGAGCTGTTTTTT	CASSLDRANTGELFF
TRBV4-3	.	.	TRBJ1-2	TGCGCCAGCAGCCAAGATGGATTAGTTAGGGTAGGGGGCTACACCTTC	CASSQDGLVRVGGYTF